This T cell receptor beta chain was identified during a study of cytotoxic CD8 clonotypes in ibrutinib-treated CLL. Whole-study context: Results showed 25 or so partial and 2 complete responses; following median approximately 69 months, approximately 14 remained remitted, approximately 12 advanced. Study-level findings and limits: Public clonotypes occurred uncommonly; on treatment, they contracted or remained stable. Clonality correlated strongly with circulating CD8+ T cells and exceeded age-matched healthy donors at baseline.

Genomic DNA (around 2 micrograms) was obtained from cryopreserved PBMCs for construction of TCR beta libraries. Trimming at V came to 3 bases and at J to 9 bases, leaving 2 bases not matched to a gene. Germline V gene lookup returns CDR1 LNHNV and CDR2 YYDKDF (reference sequence). This CDR3 contains 13 residues. Clones were read by immunoSEQ multiplex PCR, and TCRdb kept only the in-frame ones, dropping some. Here the sample spans about 140,000 clones, around 84% being singletons. This clone was detected once. What it recognizes is unknown. This receptor was obtained from a human donor with chronic lymphocytic leukemia. The chain is built from TRBV15 and TRBJ2-1, with 10 bases matching TRBD1. Sequencing used PBMCs, obtained after 36 months of ibrutinib treatment. CDR3 amino acids: CATSRDRGAEQFF. The CDR3 DNA reads as TGTGCCACCAGCAGGGACAGGGGGGCTGAGCAGTTCTTC.